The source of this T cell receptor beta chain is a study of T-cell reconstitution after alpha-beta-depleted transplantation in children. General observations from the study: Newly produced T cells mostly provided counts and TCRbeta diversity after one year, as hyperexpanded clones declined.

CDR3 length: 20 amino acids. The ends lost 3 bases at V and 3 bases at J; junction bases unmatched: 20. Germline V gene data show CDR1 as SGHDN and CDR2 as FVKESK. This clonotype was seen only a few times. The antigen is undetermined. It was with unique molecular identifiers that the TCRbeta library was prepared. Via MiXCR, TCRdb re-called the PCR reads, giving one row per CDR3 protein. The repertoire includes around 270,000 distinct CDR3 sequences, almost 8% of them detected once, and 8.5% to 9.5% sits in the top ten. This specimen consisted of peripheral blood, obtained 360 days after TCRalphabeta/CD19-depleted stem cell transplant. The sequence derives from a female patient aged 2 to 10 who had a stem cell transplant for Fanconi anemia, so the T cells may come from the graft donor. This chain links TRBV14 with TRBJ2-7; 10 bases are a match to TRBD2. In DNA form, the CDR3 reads TGTGCCAGCAGCCATACCTTTCGGGGACTAGCGTCAGGGGAAGGCTACGAGCAGTACTTC. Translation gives CASSHTFRGLASGEGYEQYF.